The clone carrying this T cell receptor beta chain has a handful of counts. This sample is part of a study of control samples from healthy donors and cancer patients. This CDR3 contains 15 residues. Germline V CDR1 and CDR2: MNHEY, SMNVEV (reference sequence). V lost 5 bases to trimming and J lost 1 base, with 15 bases between them. Profiled with immunoSEQ multiplex PCR; TCRdb holds only in-frame clones, not every one. This sample has 100,000 to 150,000 clones, with around nine tenths found just once. V is TRBV27 and J is TRBJ2-7; tentative D call: TRBD1 (6 bases). This clonotype was sampled from a man aged 50-59 years in good health. Source material: blood. CDR3 loop: CASSLRDKRSYEQYF. For the CDR3, the DNA is TGTGCCAGCAGTCTACGGGACAAAAGATCCTACGAGCAGTACTTC.